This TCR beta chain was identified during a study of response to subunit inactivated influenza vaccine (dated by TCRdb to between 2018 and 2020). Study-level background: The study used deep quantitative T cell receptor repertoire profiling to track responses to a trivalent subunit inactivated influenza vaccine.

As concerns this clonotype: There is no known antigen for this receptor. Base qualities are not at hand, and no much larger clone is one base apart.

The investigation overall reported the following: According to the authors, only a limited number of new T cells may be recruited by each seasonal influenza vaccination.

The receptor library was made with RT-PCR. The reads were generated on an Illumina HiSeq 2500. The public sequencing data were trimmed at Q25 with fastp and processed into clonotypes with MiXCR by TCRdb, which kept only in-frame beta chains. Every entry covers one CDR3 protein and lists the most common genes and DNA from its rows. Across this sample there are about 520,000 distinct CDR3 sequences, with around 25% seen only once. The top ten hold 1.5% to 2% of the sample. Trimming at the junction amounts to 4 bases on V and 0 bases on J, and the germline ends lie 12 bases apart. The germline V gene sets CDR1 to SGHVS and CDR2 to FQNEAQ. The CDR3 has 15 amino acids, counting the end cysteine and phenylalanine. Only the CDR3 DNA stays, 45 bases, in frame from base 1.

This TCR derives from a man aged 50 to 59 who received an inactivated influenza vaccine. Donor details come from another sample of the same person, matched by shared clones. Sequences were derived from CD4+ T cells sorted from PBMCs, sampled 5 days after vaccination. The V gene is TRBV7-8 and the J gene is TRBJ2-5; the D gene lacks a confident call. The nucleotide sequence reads TGTGCCAGCAGCTCGACCGTGGTCCACCAAGAGACCCAGTACTTC. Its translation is CASSSTVVHQETQYF.